Detailed here is one T cell receptor beta chain. This sample is drawn from a study of shared T cell receptors in the human thymus. Sequencing was performed with immunoSEQ multiplex PCR; in TCRdb, only in-frame clones are kept and a portion is missing. The sample has hundreds of thousands of clones, roughly 86% seen once. These data are also associated with another study on human thymus T cells. That paper states: Resections obtained during corrective heart surgery supplied the thymus tissue.

The origin of this receptor is a boy younger than two with a congenital heart defect. Input material: thymocytes.

DNA for the CDR3: TGCGCCAGCAGCCTGGATGAGGGCCAAGAGACCCAGTACTTC. As protein: CASSLDEGQETQYF. The gene calls are TRBV5-1 and TRBJ2-5, with D possibly being TRBD2 (5 bases). CDR1 is SGHRS and CDR2 is YFSETQ in the germline V gene. CDR3 length equals 14 residues. With 4 bases removed from V and 1 base from J, the gap between germline ends came to 11 bases.